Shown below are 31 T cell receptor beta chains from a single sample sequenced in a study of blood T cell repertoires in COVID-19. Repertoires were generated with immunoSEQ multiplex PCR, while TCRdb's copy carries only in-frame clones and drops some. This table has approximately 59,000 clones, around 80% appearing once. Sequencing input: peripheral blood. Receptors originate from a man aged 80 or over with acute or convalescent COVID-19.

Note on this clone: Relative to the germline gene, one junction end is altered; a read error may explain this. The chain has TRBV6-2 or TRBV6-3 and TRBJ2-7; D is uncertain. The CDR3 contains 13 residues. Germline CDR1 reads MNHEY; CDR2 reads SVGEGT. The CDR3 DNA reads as TGTGCCAGCAGTTACACTCCTGCCTACGCGCAGTACTTC. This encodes CASSYTPAYAQYF.

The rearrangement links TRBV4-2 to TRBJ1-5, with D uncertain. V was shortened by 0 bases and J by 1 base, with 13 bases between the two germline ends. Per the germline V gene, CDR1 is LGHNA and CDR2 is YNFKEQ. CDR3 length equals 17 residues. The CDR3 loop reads CASSQDSNGDSNQPQHF. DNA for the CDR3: TGTGCCAGCAGCCAAGATTCGAATGGAGACAGCAATCAGCCCCAGCATTTT.

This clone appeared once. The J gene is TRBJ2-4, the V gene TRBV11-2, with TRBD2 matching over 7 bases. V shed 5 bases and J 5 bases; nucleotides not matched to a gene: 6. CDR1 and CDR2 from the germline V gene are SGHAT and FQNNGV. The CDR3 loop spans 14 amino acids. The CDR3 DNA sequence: TGTGCCAGCAGCCCCAGGACTAGGCAAAACATTCAGTACTTC. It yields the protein CASSPRTRQNIQYF. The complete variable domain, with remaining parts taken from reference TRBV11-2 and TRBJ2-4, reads EAGVAQSPRYKIIEKRQSVAFWCNPISGHATLYWYQQILGQGPKLLIQFQNNGVVDDSQLPKDRFSAERLKGVDSTLKIQPAKLEDSAVYLCASSPRTRQNIQYFGAGTRLSVL.

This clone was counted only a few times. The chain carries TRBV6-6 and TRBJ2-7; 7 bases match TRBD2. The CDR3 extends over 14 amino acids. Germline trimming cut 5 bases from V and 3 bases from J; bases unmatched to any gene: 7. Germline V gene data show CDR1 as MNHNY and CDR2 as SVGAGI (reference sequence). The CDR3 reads CASSNLAVIYEQYF. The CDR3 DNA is TGTGCCAGCAGTAACCTAGCGGTGATCTACGAGCAGTACTTC.

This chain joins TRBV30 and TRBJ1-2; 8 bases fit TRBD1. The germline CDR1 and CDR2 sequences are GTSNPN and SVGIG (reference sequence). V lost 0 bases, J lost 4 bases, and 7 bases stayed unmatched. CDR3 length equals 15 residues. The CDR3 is CAWSVSGGRRYGYTF. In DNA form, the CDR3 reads TGTGCCTGGAGTGTCTCAGGGGGCAGACGCTATGGCTACACCTTC.

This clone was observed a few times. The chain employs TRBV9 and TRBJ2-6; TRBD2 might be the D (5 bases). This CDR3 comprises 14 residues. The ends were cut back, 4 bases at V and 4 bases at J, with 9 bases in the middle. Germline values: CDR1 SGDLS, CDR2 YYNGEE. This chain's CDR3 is CASSLASGANVLTF. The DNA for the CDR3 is TGTGCCAGCAGCCTAGCCTCGGGGGCCAACGTCCTGACTTTC. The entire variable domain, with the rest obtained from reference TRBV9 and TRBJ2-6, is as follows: DSGVTQTPKHLITATGQRVTLRCSPRSGDLSVYWYQQSLDQGLQFLIQYYNGEERAKGNILERFSAQQFPDLHSELNLSSLELGDSALYFCASSLASGANVLTFGAGSRLTVL.

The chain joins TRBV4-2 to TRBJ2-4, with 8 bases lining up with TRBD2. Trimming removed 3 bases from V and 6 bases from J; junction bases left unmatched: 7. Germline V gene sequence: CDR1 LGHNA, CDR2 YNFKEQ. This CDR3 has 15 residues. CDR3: CASSHRGGGGNIQYF. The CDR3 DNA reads TGTGCCAGCAGCCATCGGGGGGGCGGTGGAAACATTCAGTACTTC.

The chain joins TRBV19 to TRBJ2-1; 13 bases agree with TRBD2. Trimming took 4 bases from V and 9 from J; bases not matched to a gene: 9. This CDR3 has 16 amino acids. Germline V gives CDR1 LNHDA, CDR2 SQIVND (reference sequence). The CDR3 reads CASSNPGLAGQIEQFF. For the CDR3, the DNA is TGTGCCAGTAGTAACCCGGGACTAGCGGGACAGATTGAGCAGTTCTTC.

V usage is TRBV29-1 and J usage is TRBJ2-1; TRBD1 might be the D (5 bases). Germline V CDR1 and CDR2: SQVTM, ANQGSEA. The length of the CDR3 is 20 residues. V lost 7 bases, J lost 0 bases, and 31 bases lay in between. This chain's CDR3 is CSAYTTGASPPQSSYNEQFF. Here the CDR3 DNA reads TGCAGCGCTTACACTACAGGCGCTTCTCCGCCTCAGAGCTCCTACAATGAGCAGTTCTTC.

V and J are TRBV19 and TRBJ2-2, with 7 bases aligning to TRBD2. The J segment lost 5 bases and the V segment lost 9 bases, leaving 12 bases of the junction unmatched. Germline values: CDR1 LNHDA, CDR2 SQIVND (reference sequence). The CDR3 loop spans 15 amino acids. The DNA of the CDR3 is TGTGCCAGCTATCGCTCTAGCGGATTTACCGGGGAGCTGTTTTTT. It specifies CASYRSSGFTGELFF.

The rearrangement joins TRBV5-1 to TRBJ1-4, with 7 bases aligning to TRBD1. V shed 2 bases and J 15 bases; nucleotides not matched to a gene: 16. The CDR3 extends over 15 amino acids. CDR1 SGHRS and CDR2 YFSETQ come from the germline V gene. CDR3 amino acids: CASSLEGQVGETVFF. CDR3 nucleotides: TGCGCCAGCAGCTTAGAAGGACAGGTGGGAGAAACGGTGTTTTTT.

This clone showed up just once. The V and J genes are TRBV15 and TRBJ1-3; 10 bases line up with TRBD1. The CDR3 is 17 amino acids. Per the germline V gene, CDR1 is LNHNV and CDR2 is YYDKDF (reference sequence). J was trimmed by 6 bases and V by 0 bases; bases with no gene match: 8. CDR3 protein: CATSRDLGQGIVNTIYF. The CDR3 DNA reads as TGTGCCACCAGCAGAGATCTGGGACAGGGGATCGTAAACACCATATATTTT.

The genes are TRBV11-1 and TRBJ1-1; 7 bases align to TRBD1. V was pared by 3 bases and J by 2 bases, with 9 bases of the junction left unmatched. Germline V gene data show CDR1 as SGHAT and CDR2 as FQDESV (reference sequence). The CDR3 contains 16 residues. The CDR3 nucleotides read TGTGCCAGCAGCTTGAACAGGGGATATGTAAACACTGAAGCTTTCTTT. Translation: CASSLNRGYVNTEAFF.

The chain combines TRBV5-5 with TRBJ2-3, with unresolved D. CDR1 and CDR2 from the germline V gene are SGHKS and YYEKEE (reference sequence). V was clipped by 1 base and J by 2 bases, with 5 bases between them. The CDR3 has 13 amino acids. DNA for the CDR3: TGTGCCAGCAGCTTGCTATACACAGATACGCAGTATTTT. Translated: CASSLLYTDTQYF. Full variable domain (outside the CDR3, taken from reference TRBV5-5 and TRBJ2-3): DAGVTQSPTHLIKTRGQQVTLRCSPISGHKSVSWYQQVLGQGPQFIFQYYEKEERGRGNFPDRFSARQFPNYSSELNVNALLLGDSALYLCASSLLYTDTQYFGPGTRLTVL.

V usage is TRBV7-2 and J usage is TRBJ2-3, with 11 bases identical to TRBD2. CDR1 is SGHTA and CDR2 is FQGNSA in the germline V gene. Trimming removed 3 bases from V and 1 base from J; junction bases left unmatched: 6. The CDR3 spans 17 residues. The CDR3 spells CASSFIAGGLGTDTQYF. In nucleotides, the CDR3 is TGTGCCAGCAGCTTTATAGCGGGGGGGCTGGGCACAGATACGCAGTATTTT.

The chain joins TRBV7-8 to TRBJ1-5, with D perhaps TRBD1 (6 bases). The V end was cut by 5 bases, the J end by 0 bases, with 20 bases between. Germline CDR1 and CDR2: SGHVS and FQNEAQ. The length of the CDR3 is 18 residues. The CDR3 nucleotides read TGTGCCAGCAGCGATCTCCCCCGACAGGTCTATAGCAATCAGCCCCAGCATTTT. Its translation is CASSDLPRQVYSNQPQHF.

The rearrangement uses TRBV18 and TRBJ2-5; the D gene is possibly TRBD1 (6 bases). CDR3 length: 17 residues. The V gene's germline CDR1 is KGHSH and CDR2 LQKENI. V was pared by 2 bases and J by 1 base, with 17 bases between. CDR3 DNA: TGTGCCAGCTCACCAAGGTCTACAGGGAGACCCCAAGAGACCCAGTACTTC. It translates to CASSPRSTGRPQETQYF. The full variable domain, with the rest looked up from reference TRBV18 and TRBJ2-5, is NAGVMQNPRHLVRRRGQEARLRCSPMKGHSHVYWYRQLPEEGLKFMVYLQKENIIDESGMPKERFSAEFPKEGPSILRIQQVVRGDSAAYFCASSPRSTGRPQETQYFGPGTRLLVL.

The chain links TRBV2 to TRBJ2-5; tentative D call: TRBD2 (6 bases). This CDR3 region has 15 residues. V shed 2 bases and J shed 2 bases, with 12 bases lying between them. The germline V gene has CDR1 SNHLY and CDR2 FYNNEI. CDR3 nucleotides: TGTGCCAGCAGTGAAAGGAGGGATATTCAAGAGACCCAGTACTTC. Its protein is CASSERRDIQETQYF. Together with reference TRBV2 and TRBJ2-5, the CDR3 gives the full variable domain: EPEVTQTPSHQVTQMGQEVILRCVPISNHLYFYWYRQILGQKVEFLVSFYNNEISEKSEIFDDQFSVERPDGSNFTLKIRSTKLEDSAMYFCASSERRDIQETQYFGPGTRLLVL.

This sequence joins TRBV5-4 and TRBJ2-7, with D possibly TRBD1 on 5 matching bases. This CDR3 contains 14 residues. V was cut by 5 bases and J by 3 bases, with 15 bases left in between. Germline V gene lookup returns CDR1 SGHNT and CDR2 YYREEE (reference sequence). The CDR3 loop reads CASRTTIDSYEQYF. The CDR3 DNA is TGTGCCAGCAGGACCACTATAGACAGCTACGAGCAGTACTTC.

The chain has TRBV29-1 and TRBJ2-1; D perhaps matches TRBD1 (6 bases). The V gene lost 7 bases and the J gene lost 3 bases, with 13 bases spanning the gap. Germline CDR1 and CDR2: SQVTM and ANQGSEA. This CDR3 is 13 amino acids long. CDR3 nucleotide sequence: TGCAGCGGCCGGACAGAAGTCTACAATGAGCAGTTCTTC. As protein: CSGRTEVYNEQFF.

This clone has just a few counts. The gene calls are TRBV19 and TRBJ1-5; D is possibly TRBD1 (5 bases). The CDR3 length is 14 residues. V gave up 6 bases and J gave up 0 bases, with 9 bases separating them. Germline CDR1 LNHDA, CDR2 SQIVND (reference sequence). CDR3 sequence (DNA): TGTGCCAGTAGAGGACAAGCTAGCAATCAGCCCCAGCATTTT. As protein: CASRGQASNQPQHF.

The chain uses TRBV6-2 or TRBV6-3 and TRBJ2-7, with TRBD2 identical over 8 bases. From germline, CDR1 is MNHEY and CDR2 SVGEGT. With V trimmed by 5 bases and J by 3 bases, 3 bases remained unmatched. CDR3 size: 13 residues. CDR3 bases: TGTGCCAGCAGTAAAACTAGCGGCTACGAGCAGTACTTC. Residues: CASSKTSGYEQYF.

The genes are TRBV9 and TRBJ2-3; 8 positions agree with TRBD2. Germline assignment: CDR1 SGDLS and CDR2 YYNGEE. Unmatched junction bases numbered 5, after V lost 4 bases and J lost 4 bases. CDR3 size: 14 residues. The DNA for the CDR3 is TGTGCCAGCAGCCCGGGGGGGGGCCCAGATACGCAGTATTTT. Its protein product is CASSPGGGPDTQYF.

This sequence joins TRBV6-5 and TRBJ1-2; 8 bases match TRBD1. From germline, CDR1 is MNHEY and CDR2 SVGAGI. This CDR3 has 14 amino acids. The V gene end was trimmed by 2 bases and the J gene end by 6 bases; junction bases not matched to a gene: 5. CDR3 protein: CASSYGTGWDGYTF. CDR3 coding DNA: TGTGCCAGCAGTTACGGGACAGGCTGGGATGGCTACACCTTC.

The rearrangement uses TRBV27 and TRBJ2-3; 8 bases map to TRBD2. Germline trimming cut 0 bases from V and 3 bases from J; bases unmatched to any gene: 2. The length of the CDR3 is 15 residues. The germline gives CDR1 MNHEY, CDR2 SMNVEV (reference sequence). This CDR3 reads CASSLSGLETDTQYF. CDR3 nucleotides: TGTGCCAGCAGTTTATCGGGACTAGAGACAGATACGCAGTATTTT.

CDR3 in amino acids: CASSLEEGYGYTF. CDR3 coding DNA: TGTGCCAGCAGTTTGGAGGAGGGCTATGGCTACACCTTC. The chain employs TRBV28 and TRBJ1-2; D unclear. The germline CDR1 and CDR2 sequences are MDHEN and SYDVKM. The ends were cut back, 3 bases at V and 4 bases at J, with 9 bases in the middle. CDR3 size: 13 residues.

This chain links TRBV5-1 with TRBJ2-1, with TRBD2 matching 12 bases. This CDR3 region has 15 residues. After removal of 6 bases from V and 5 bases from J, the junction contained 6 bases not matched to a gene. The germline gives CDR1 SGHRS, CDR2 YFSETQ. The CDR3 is CASIWTSGTDNEQFF. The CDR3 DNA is TGCGCCAGCATCTGGACTAGCGGGACCGACAATGAGCAGTTCTTC.

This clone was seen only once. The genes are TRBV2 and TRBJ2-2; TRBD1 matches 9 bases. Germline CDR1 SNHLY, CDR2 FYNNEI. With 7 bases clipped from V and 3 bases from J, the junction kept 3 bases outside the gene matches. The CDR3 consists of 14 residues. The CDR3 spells CASNWDRDTGELFF. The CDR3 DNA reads TGTGCCAGCAATTGGGACAGGGACACCGGGGAGCTGTTTTTT.

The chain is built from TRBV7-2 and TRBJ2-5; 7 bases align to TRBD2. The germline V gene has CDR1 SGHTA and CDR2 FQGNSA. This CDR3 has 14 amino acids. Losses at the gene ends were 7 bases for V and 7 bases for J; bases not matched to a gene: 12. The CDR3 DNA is TGTGCCAGCACTGAAGCGGGATTTGGGGGGACCCAGTACTTC. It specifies CASTEAGFGGTQYF. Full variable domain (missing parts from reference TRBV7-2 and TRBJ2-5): GAGVSQSPSNKVTEKGKDVELRCDPISGHTALYWYRQSLGQGLEFLIYFQGNSAPDKSGLPSDRFSAERTGGSVSTLTIQRTQQEDSAVYLCASTEAGFGGTQYFGPGTRLLVL.

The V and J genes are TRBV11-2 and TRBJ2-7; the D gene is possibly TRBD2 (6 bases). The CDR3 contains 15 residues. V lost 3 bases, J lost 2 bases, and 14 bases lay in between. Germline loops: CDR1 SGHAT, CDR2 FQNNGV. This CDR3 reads CASSFESLAAYEQYF. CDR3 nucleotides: TGTGCCAGCAGCTTCGAGTCTTTAGCGGCCTACGAGCAGTACTTC.

CDR3 in DNA: TGCGCCAGCAGCCAATTGGGACAGGGGGAAGAGACCCAGTACTTC. This codes for CASSQLGQGEETQYF. V and J are TRBV4-1 and TRBJ2-5; 11 bases fit TRBD1. This CDR3 has 15 amino acids. J gave up 3 bases and V 2 bases, and 2 bases lay outside the gene matches. The V gene's germline CDR1 is MGHRA and CDR2 YSYEKL.